What follows is one TCR beta chain and its context. What it binds is not known. The data were obtained in a study of cytomegalovirus exposure and HLA in healthy donors. Study in general: Unique TCR beta sequences numbering fewer than 130 million came from 150 million to 200 million T cells in an earlier analysis. Study-level findings and limits: Altogether, 160 or so TCR beta chains were recorded as cytomegalovirus-associated.

60 Vbeta and 13 Jbeta primers were used in PCR. TCRdb's table, derived via immunoSEQ multiplex PCR, lists solely in-frame clones and lacks some. Counted here are under 200,000 clones, about 80% occurring once; the ten biggest clones make up roughly 0.5%. The CDR3 runs 14 residues. J gave up 6 bases and V 0 bases, and 1 base lay outside the gene matches. The V gene's germline CDR1 is SGHTS and CDR2 YDEGEE. Material for sequencing was PBMCs. The clonotype comes from a woman aged 50 to 65 in good health and CMV-seronegative. This chain links TRBV5-8 with TRBJ2-7; 12 nucleotides align to TRBD2. Here the CDR3 reads CASSLGLAGAEQYF. DNA for the CDR3: TGTGCCAGCAGCTTGGGACTAGCGGGAGCCGAGCAGTACTTC. Using reference TRBV5-8 and TRBJ2-7 for the parts outside the CDR3, the full variable domain is EAGVTQSPTHLIKTRGQQATLRCSPISGHTSVYWYQQALGLGLQFLLWYDEGEERNRGNFPPRFSGRQFPNYSSELNVNALELEDSALYLCASSLGLAGAEQYFGPGTRLTVT.